This paragraph covers one TCR beta chain sequence. Its target is unknown. Trimming cost V 1 base and J 5 bases, with 8 bases left between them. The CDR3 length is 13 residues. Germline V gives CDR1 SGHDN, CDR2 FVKESK. Recently diagnosed hyperthyroidism of less than 2 months' duration affected patients aged 18 to 65. Orbital computed tomography, thyroid ultrasound, serum thyroxine and TRAb, and clinical symptoms together informed the diagnoses. Regions amplified from RNA transcripts were the TCR beta CDR3 regions. Researchers ran a first-round RT-PCR on the TCR CDR3 using the HTBI primer set. MiXCR, applied by TCRdb to the multiplex PCR reads, yields one record per CDR3 protein. The sample lists approximately 560,000 distinct CDR3 sequences; 35% to 55% were seen once. This record comes from a study of T cells in Graves' hyperthyroidism and ophthalmopathy. Broader study findings: Model output signaled ophthalmopathy a median around 6.9 months ahead of onset. Most thyroid clonotypes expanded above 0.001 were also detected in blood.

The chain uses TRBV14 and TRBJ2-5; D gene uncertain. The clonotype originates from a woman under 30 with Graves' hyperthyroidism. The sequenced material came from peripheral blood or thyroid tissue (not recorded which). The CDR3 bases are TGTGCCAGCAGCCAAGCGGGTACGGAGACCCAGTACTTC. Amino acids: CASSQAGTETQYF. Using reference TRBV14 and TRBJ2-5 for the parts outside the CDR3, the full variable domain is EAGVTQFPSHSVIEKGQTVTLRCDPISGHDNLYWYRRVMGKEIKFLLHFVKESKQDESGMPNNRFLAERTGGTYSTLKVQPAELEDSGVYFCASSQAGTETQYFGPGTRLLVL.